This entry concerns a single TCR beta chain. The antigen is not known. Next came a second PCR, run for about 6 to 11 cycles, which used a sample-barcoded 5' primer along with a J-beta primer mix. TCRdb re-called the 5' RACE reads with MiXCR, one entry per CDR3 protein. The sample includes 1.8 million or so distinct CDR3 sequences, roughly 43% seen only once; the top ten take under 25%. Trimming cost V 0 bases and J 0 bases, with 12 bases left between them. The germline gives CDR1 DFQATT, CDR2 SNEGSKA (reference sequence). CDR3 length: 16 amino acids. The source of the sample is a study of blood T cells in healthy people across ages. Study-level results: Strong correlation was found linking TCR beta diversity to naive T cell percentage.

This rearrangement joins TRBV20-1 to TRBJ2-1; the D gene is possibly TRBD1 (6 bases). The sequence was obtained from a human donor in good health. What was sequenced was blood. The CDR3 loop is CSAREGGRSSYNEQFF. The CDR3 DNA follows: TGCAGTGCTAGAGAAGGGGGACGGAGCTCCTACAATGAGCAGTTCTTC.